Listed below are T cell receptor beta chains from one sample, sequenced in a study of T cell repertoires in cytomegalovirus infection. Which antigens these TCRs recognize remains unknown. TCRdb called the reads again in MiXCR, with one record for every CDR3 protein. The profile shows 800,000 to 950,000 distinct CDR3 sequences, around a third of them singletons. Source: cultured CD8+ T cells from PBMCs, taken from culture after CMV antigen stimulation. Receptor source: a human donor in good health (CMV status not recorded). Some clones in this sample may be carry-over from other donors' samples. Both conserved end residues are part of each CDR3. A D gene is named only where the DNA matches it firmly. The size field is filled for only some rows; it gives once, few, many or a size class.

d_call clone_size j_call v_call cdr3_aa cdr3_nt
TRBD1 - TRBJ1-4 TRBV5-5 CASTPGQGNLGPVLFF TGTGCCAGCACCCCGGGACAGGGGAACCTCGGGCCCGTACTGTTTTTT
TRBD1 - TRBJ2-4 TRBV3-1 CASSQENRGLAKNIQYF TGTGCCAGCAGCCAAGAAAACAGGGGCCTAGCCAAAAACATTCAGTACTTC
TRBD2 - TRBJ2-7 TRBV2 CASEGSGGHIGEQYF TGTGCCAGCGAGGGTAGCGGGGGCCATATAGGTGAGCAGTACTTC
- few TRBJ2-3 TRBV5-6 CASSLSAVGTDTQYF TGTGCCAGCAGCTTGTCAGCCGTGGGCACAGATACGCAGTATTTT
- many TRBJ2-5 TRBV11-2 CASSLIQETQYF TGTGCCAGCAGCTTAATCCAAGAGACCCAGTACTTC
TRBD1 - TRBJ1-5 TRBV9 CASSETGARNQPQHF TGTGCCAGCAGTGAAACAGGGGCCCGCAATCAGCCCCAGCATTTT
- - TRBJ2-6 TRBV28 CASSLESARGGAETNVLTF TGTGCCAGCAGTTTGGAATCCGCCAGGGGGGGCGCTGAGACCAACGTCCTGACTTTC
TRBD2 many TRBJ2-1 TRBV7-8 CAGQAGGINEQFF TGTGCCGGTCAAGCGGGGGGAATCAATGAGCAGTTCTTC
TRBD2 - TRBJ2-1 TRBV6-1 CASSVAGLAERSDYNEQFF TGTGCCAGCAGTGTCGCGGGACTAGCGGAGAGGTCGGACTACAATGAGCAGTTCTTC
- - TRBJ2-1 TRBV7-9 CASSFSEVNEQFF TGTGCCAGCAGCTTTTCAGAGGTCAATGAGCAGTTCTTC
- - TRBJ2-7 TRBV4-1 CASSQTGQSSYEQYF TGCGCCAGCAGCCAAACCGGACAGAGCTCCTACGAGCAGTACTTC
TRBD1 once TRBJ1-2 TRBV5-6 CASSEHGQGYFYGYTF TGTGCCAGCAGCGAACACGGACAGGGATATTTCTATGGCTACACCTTC
TRBD2 - TRBJ2-1 TRBV4-1 CASSQTQGLALNEQFF TGCGCCAGCAGCCAAACTCAGGGACTAGCGCTTAATGAGCAGTTCTTC
TRBD2 - TRBJ2-2 TRBV12-3/TRBV12-4 CASSWERGWNTGELFF TGTGCCAGCAGCTGGGAGCGGGGGTGGAACACCGGGGAGCTGTTTTTT
- once TRBJ1-1 TRBV6-6 CASSYSRGGRTEAFF TGTGCCAGCAGTTACTCGAGAGGGGGGCGGACTGAAGCTTTCTTT
TRBD1 few TRBJ2-1 TRBV12-3/TRBV12-4 CASSLRASGQGADNEQFF TGTGCCAGCAGTTTAAGAGCTAGCGGACAGGGGGCCGACAATGAGCAGTTCTTC
- - TRBJ1-1 TRBV29-1 CSVTGPLGPTPKTEAFF TGCAGCGTCACCGGACCTTTGGGGCCCACCCCCAAGACTGAAGCTTTCTTT
- many TRBJ2-5 TRBV7-9 CASSSPIGVRETQYF TGTGCCAGCAGCTCCCCGATCGGGGTTCGAGAGACCCAGTACTTC
- many TRBJ1-1 TRBV7-9 CASTQTGLNTEAFF TGTGCCAGCACCCAAACAGGGCTGAACACTGAAGCTTTCTTT
- few TRBJ1-3 TRBV19 CASSMGRIDTIYF TGTGCCAGTAGTATGGGACGGATCGACACCATATATTTT
- - TRBJ2-3 TRBV9 CASSVYGSSTDTQYF TGTGCCAGCAGCGTATACGGATCTAGCACAGATACGCAGTATTTT
- many TRBJ1-1 TRBV7-6 CASSLEWGGGGHTEAFF TGTGCCAGCAGCTTAGAGTGGGGTGGGGGAGGCCACACTGAAGCTTTCTTT
TRBD1 - TRBJ2-1 TRBV10-1 CASSESIRVDRTFSYNEQFF TGCGCCAGCAGTGAGTCGATTAGAGTGGACAGGACCTTCTCCTACAATGAGCAGTTCTTC
- - TRBJ1-1 TRBV7-9 CASSFYPEAFF TGTGCCAGCAGCTTCTATCCTGAAGCTTTCTTT
- - TRBJ2-5 TRBV5-4 CASSEDIEETQYF TGTGCCAGCAGCGAGGACATCGAAGAGACCCAGTACTTC